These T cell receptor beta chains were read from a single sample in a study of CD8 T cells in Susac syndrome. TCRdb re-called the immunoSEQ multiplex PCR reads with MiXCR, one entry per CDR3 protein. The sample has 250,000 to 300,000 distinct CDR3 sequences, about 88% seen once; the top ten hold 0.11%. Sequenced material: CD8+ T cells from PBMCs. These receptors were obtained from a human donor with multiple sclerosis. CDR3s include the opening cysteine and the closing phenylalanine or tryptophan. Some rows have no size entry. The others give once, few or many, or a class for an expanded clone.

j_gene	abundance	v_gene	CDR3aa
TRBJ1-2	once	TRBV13	CASSLEGGAIYGYTF
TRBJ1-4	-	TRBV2	CAFLNEKLFF
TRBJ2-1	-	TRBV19	CASSPVAGVWGEQFF
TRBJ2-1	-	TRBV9	CASSTSDEQFF
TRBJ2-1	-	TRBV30	CAWSVSYYNEQFF
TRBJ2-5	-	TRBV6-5	CASSYSASGSIGETQYF
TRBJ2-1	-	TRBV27	CASGGSTYNEQFF
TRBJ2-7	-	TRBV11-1	CASSSRTASYEQYF
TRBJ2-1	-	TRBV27	CASSLRSHNEQFF
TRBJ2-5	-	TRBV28	CASSSNPGMGTQYF
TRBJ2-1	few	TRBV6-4	CASSVSSGGYNEQFF
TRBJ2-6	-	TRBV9	CASSLLGSRSGANVLTF
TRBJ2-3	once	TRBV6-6	CASKGLAGAEDTQYF
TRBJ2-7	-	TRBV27	CASSTSGAYEQYF
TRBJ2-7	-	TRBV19	CASRAGGYEQYF
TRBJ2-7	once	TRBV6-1	CASSELSIHEQYF
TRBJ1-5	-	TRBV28	CASSLYVNQPQHF
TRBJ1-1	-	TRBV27	CASSFSVGDRGTEAFF
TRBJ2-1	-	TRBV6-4	CASSDSGGGNEQFF
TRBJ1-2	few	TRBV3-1	CASSQDYAYGYTF
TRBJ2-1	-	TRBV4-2	CASSHPSRTSGRSMLYNEQFF
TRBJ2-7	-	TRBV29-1	CSVEESMDSSYEQYF
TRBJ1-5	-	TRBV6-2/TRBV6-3	CASSYEGVGRQPQHF
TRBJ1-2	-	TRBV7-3	CASSHGTGYGYTF
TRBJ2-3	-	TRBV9	CASSLGLAAADTQYF
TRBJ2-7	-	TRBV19	CASSTAGSSYEQYF
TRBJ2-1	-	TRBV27	CASSLSWGSRYNEQFF
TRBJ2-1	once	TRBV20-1	CSARAADGNIEQFF
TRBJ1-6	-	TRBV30	CACVLIGSYNSPLHF
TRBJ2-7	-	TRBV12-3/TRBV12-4	CRSYEQYF
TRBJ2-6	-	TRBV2	CASSEWQISSGANVLTF
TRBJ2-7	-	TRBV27	CASSSHRGNEQYF
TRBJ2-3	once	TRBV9	CASSVVPSGPTDTQYF
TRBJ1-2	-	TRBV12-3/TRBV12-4	CASSFFPYGYTF
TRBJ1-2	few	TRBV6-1	CASSDGVLGYTF
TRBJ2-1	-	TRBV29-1	CSVAGGSVANEQFF
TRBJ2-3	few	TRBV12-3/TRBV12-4	CASSLRGTDTQYF
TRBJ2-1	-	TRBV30	CAWSAPSGFAYNEQFF
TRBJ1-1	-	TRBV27	CASRFARVGTEAFF
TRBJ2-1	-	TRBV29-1	CSVVGNNEQFF
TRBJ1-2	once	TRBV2	CASSDWQGQRYGYTF
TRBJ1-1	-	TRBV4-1	CASSQGSGRNTEAFF
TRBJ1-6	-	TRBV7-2	CASSEPTGYRSPLHF
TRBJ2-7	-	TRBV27	CASSLSTSGISYEQYF
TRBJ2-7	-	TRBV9	CASSARTGTYEQYF
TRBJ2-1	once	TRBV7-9	CASSLVAVTYNEQFF
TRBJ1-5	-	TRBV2	CASSQTGGAGQPQHF
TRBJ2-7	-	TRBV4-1	CASSLGTSEVYEQYF
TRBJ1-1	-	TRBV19	CASASTIQGASYTEAFF
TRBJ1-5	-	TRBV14	CASSQSSNQPQHF
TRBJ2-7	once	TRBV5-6	CASSSGSHYEQYF
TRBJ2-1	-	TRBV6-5	CASRSPDRDNEQFF
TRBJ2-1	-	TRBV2	CASSESGPAGNEQFF
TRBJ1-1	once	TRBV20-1	CSATHRGAAFF
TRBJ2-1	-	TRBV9	CASGSGTVDSEQFF